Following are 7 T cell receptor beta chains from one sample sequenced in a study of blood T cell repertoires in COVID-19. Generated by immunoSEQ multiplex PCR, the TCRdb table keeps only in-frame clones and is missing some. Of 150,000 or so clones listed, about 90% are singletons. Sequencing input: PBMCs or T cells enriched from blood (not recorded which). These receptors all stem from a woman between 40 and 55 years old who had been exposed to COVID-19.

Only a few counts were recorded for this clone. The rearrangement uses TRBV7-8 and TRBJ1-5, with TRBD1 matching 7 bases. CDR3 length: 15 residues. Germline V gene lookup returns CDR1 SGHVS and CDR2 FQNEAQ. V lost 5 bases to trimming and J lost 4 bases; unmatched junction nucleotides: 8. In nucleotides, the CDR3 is TGTGCCAGCAGCATAAGGACAGGTGCTAATCAGCCCCAGCATTTT. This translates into CASSIRTGANQPQHF.

The CDR3 region has the DNA TGCGCCAGCAGCCTTCCGGACACCGCCTCTGAAGCTTTCTTT. Encoded protein: CASSLPDTASEAFF. V gene TRBV5-1 combines with J gene TRBJ1-1; D may be TRBD1 (5 bases). CDR1 is SGHRS, CDR2 YFSETQ, per germline. CDR3 length equals 14 residues. Trimming took off 4 bases at V and 6 bases at J, with 16 bases between the two ends.

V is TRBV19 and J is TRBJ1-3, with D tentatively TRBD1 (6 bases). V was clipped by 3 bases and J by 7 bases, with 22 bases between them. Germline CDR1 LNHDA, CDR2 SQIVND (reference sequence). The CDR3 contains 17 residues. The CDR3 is CASSITYRDISRNTIYF. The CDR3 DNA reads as TGTGCCAGTAGTATCACTTACAGGGACATCTCGAGGAACACCATATATTTT.

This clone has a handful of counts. In DNA, the CDR3 is TGCAGCGTGCCATCCTCGGCAGGGGGCGGAACTGAAGCTTTCTTT. It translates to CSVPSSAGGGTEAFF. The chain links TRBV29-1 to TRBJ1-1; 8 bases fit TRBD1. Trimming took 6 bases from V and 5 from J; bases not matched to a gene: 14. Germline values: CDR1 SQVTM, CDR2 ANQGSEA. The CDR3 runs 15 residues.

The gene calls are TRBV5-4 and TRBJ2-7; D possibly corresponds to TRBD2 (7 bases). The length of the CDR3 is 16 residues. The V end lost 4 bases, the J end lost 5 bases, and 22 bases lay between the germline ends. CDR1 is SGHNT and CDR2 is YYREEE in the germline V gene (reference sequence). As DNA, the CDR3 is TGTGCCAGCAGCCATTTAACGGGGGGCCACATCAACGAGCAGTACTTC. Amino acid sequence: CASSHLTGGHINEQYF.

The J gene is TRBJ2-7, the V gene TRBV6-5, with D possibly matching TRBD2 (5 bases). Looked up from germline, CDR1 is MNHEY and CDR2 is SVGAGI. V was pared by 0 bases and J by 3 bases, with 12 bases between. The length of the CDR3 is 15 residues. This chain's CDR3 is CASSYSDGEYYEQYF. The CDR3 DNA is TGTGCCAGCAGTTACTCCGACGGGGAATACTACGAGCAGTACTTC.

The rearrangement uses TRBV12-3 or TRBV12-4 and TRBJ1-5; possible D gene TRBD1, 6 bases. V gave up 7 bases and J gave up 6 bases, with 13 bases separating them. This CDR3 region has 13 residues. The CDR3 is CASTLQGSQPQHF. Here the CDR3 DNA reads TGTGCCAGCACCTTACAGGGAAGTCAGCCCCAGCATTTT.